These 8 T cell receptor beta chains came from one sample sequenced in a study of CD8+ T cells in alopecia areata. The sequencing template was cDNA reverse transcribed from extracted RNA. This table comes from immunoSEQ multiplex PCR, and its TCRdb copy is limited to in-frame clones, with some not included. This table holds 90,000 to 130,000 clones, under 60% found once. The sample comprised NKG2D-low CD8+ T cells sorted from blood. Receptor source: a human donor with alopecia areata.

The chain has TRBV5-1 and TRBJ2-2, with D maybe TRBD2 (6 bases). The ends were cut back, 5 bases at V and 3 bases at J, with 14 bases in the middle. CDR1 is SGHRS and CDR2 is YFSETQ in the germline V gene. The length of the CDR3 is 15 residues. CDR3 in DNA: TGCGCCAGCAGTTGGTCGGGAGCGCACACCGGGGAGCTGTTTTTT. Translating gives CASSWSGAHTGELFF.

The rearrangement links TRBV27 to TRBJ2-7; 8 bases match TRBD2. Losses at the gene ends were 4 bases for V and 2 bases for J; bases not matched to a gene: 4. Germline V CDR1 and CDR2: MNHEY, SMNVEV (reference sequence). The CDR3 consists of 14 residues. The CDR3 sequence is CASSWSGSAYEQYF. The CDR3 DNA reads as TGTGCCAGCAGTTGGAGCGGGAGTGCCTACGAGCAGTACTTC.

The chain combines TRBV5-1 with TRBJ2-1; 9 bases fit TRBD2. V dropped 2 bases and J dropped 6; count of bases not matched to a gene: 9. The length of the CDR3 is 16 residues. Per germline, CDR1 SGHRS and CDR2 YFSETQ. CDR3 nucleotide sequence: TGCGCCAGCAGCTTTAGTCTCCCTAGCGGGATCAATGAGCAGTTCTTC. Protein product: CASSFSLPSGINEQFF.

CDR3 sequence reads: CASSQGAGLAGLRDEQYF. The DNA for the CDR3 is TGTGCCAGCAGCCAGGGGGCCGGGCTAGCGGGTCTTAGGGACGAGCAGTACTTC. The chain uses TRBV4-2 and TRBJ2-7, with 8 bases identical to TRBD2. V gave up 3 bases and J gave up 5 bases; unmatched junction bases: 18. The CDR3 runs 18 residues. The germline V gene has CDR1 LGHNA and CDR2 YNFKEQ.

The rearrangement links TRBV10-3 to TRBJ1-1, with D hard to call. V was trimmed by 4 bases and J by 1 base, leaving 4 bases between them. CDR3 length: 12 amino acids. Germline V gene sequence: CDR1 ENHRY, CDR2 SYGVKD. In nucleotides, the CDR3 is TGTGCCATCAGTGTAGGGAACACTGAAGCTTTCTTT. Protein sequence: CAISVGNTEAFF.

Only a few counts were recorded for this clone. The genes are TRBV28 and TRBJ2-3; 7 nucleotides align to TRBD1. The CDR3 totals 14 residues. Trimming cost V 3 bases and J 2 bases; bases outside gene matches: 2. From germline, CDR1 is MDHEN and CDR2 SYDVKM. CDR3 DNA: TGTGCCAGCAGTTTGGGACAGCCCACAGATACGCAGTATTTT. Amino acids: CASSLGQPTDTQYF. The full variable domain, with the rest looked up from reference TRBV28 and TRBJ2-3, is DVKVTQSSRYLVKRTGEKVFLECVQDMDHENMFWYRQDPGLGLRLIYFSYDVKMKEKGDIPEGYSVSREKKERFSLILESASTNQTSMYLCASSLGQPTDTQYFGPGTRLTVL.

In this sample, this clone turned up a few times. This chain uses TRBV29-1 with TRBJ2-6; possibly TRBD2 for D (7 bases). The germline V gene has CDR1 SQVTM and CDR2 ANQGSEA. The V end lost 4 bases, the J end lost 0 bases, and 19 bases lay between the germline ends. The CDR3 contains 18 residues. CDR3 coding DNA: TGCAGCGTTGTGATTGGGGGGGGCGCTGGCTCTGGGGCCAACGTCCTGACTTTC. Amino acid sequence: CSVVIGGGAGSGANVLTF.

The chain has TRBV27 and TRBJ2-7, with D hard to call. V was pared by 5 bases and J by 0 bases, with 2 bases between. The CDR3 length is 11 residues. Germline loops: CDR1 MNHEY, CDR2 SMNVEV (reference sequence). The DNA for the CDR3 is TGTGCCAGCAGTCCCTCCTACGAGCAGTACTTC. Protein sequence: CASSPSYEQYF.